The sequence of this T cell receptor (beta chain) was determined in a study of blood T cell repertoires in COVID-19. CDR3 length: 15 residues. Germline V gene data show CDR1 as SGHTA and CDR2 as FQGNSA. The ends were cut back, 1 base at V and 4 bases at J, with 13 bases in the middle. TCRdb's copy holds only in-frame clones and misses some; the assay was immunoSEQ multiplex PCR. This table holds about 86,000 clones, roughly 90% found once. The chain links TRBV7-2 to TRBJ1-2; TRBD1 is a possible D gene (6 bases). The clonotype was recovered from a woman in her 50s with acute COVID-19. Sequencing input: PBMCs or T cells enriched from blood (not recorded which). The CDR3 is CASSLDPTGGYGYTF. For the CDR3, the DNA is TGTGCCAGCAGCTTAGACCCGACAGGAGGCTATGGCTACACCTTC.